This note documents a single T cell receptor (beta chain) sequence. Deletions cut 3 bases from V and 7 bases from J, with 13 bases between. CDR1 is SNHLY and CDR2 is FYNNEI in the germline V gene. The CDR3 sequence is 14 residues long. These data originate in a study of blood T cell repertoires in COVID-19. Profiled with immunoSEQ multiplex PCR; TCRdb holds only in-frame clones, not every one. There are 300,000 or so clones in the sample; about 86% occur only once, and roughly 4.2% lies in the top ten. Specimen: PBMCs or T cells enriched from blood (not recorded which). This TCR was recovered from a woman aged 35 to 49 with acute COVID-19. The chain joins TRBV2 to TRBJ1-5; D is possibly TRBD1 (5 bases). For the CDR3, the DNA is TGTGCCAGCAGTGACACGGGGGGTCGACAGCCCCAGCATTTT. Translated, it gives CASSDTGGRQPQHF.